This entry lists 32 T cell receptor beta chains sequenced from one sample in a study of T cell repertoires in cytomegalovirus infection. One entry per CDR3 protein results from TCRdb running MiXCR on the reads. The sample holds under 850,000 distinct CDR3 sequences, around 31% seen once. Their recognized antigens are unknown. This material consisted of cultured PBMCs, taken from culture after CMV antigen stimulation. These receptors all stem from a human donor in good health (CMV status not recorded). Some clones in this sample may be carry-over from other donors' samples.

This clonotype was recorded a few times. The V call is TRBV7-2, the J call TRBJ2-1; TRBD2 might be the D (5 bases). Germline V gene data show CDR1 as SGHTA and CDR2 as FQGNSA. V was pared by 3 bases and J by 10 bases, with 13 bases between. This CDR3 contains 13 residues. The CDR3 protein is CASSFPPGGEQFF. The CDR3 coding sequence is TGTGCCAGCAGCTTCCCTCCCGGAGGAGAGCAGTTCTTC.

This sequence joins TRBV20-1 and TRBJ1-1; 8 positions agree with TRBD1. The germline V gene encodes CDR1 DFQATT and CDR2 SNEGSKA (reference sequence). This CDR3 comprises 14 residues. The CDR3 spells CRAPLGTGNTEAFF. Here the CDR3 DNA reads TGCAGAGCACCCCTCGGGACAGGGAACACTGAAGCTTTCTTT.

V gene TRBV20-1 combines with J gene TRBJ2-1; 11 bases agree with TRBD2. CDR1 is DFQATT, CDR2 SNEGSKA, per germline (reference sequence). The CDR3 has 14 residues. V trimming: 7 bases; J trimming: 6 bases; junction bases outside the gene matches: 8. The CDR3 reads CSVGTSGILNEQFF. In DNA, the CDR3 is TGCAGTGTCGGGACTAGCGGAATCCTCAATGAGCAGTTCTTC.

This clonotype was observed a handful of times. The rearrangement joins TRBV19 to TRBJ1-5; unclear D gene. V lost 3 bases, J lost 4 bases, and 4 bases lay in between. The CDR3 covers 12 residues. The germline CDR1 and CDR2 sequences are LNHDA and SQIVND (reference sequence). CDR3 in amino acids: CASSIINQPQHF. As DNA, the CDR3 is TGTGCCAGTAGTATCATAAATCAGCCCCAGCATTTT.

This clonotype showed up many times. The J gene is TRBJ1-2, the V gene TRBV7-2; a weak D match, TRBD1 (5 bases). Germline loops: CDR1 SGHTA, CDR2 FQGNSA. This CDR3 is built from 14 residues. The ends were cut back, 6 bases at V and 8 bases at J, with 19 bases in the middle. This CDR3 reads CASSSGGAPRGYTF. The CDR3 DNA follows: TGTGCCAGCAGTAGCGGGGGTGCCCCTCGGGGCTACACCTTC. Combining the CDR3 with reference TRBV7-2 and TRBJ1-2 gives the whole variable domain GAGVSQSPSNKVTEKGKDVELRCDPISGHTALYWYRQSLGQGLEFLIYFQGNSAPDKSGLPSDRFSAERTGGSVSTLTIQRTQQEDSAVYLCASSSGGAPRGYTFGSGTRLTVV.

The chain uses TRBV25-1 and TRBJ1-2; D is possibly TRBD1 (6 bases). Germline V gene lookup returns CDR1 MGHDK and CDR2 SYGVNS. The CDR3 runs to 15 residues. The V gene lost 1 base and the J gene lost 0 bases, with 9 bases spanning the gap. The CDR3: CASSEWGGPNYGYTF. The CDR3 coding sequence is TGTGCCAGCAGTGAATGGGGGGGCCCTAACTATGGCTACACCTTC.

The chain links TRBV4-3 to TRBJ2-3; D is ambiguous. The CDR3 sequence is 16 residues long. Germline CDR1 reads LGHNA; CDR2 reads YSLEER. V was cut by 3 bases and J by 0 bases, with 13 bases left in between. CDR3 coding DNA: TGCGCCAGCAGCCAGTACTGGGGATCTAGCACAGATACGCAGTATTTT. Protein product: CASSQYWGSSTDTQYF.

This clonotype was detected a few times. This chain links TRBV12-3 or TRBV12-4 with TRBJ1-3; D remains unclear. The CDR3 totals 15 residues. V was pared by 6 bases and J by 0 bases, with 12 bases between. The DNA of the CDR3 is TGTGCCAGCAGGTACAGTGCACTCTCTGGAAACACCATATATTTT. It encodes CASRYSALSGNTIYF.

The rearrangement links TRBV6-5 to TRBJ2-3, with TRBD1 as a possible D gene (8 bases). The CDR3 is made up of 15 amino acids. V shed 6 bases and J shed 2 bases, with 15 bases lying between them. Germline-derived CDR1 and CDR2 are MNHEY and SVGAGI. For the CDR3, the DNA is TGTGCCAGCAGGGAACAGGGGGGGTTCACAGATACGCAGTATTTT. Protein sequence: CASREQGGFTDTQYF.

In this sample, this clonotype turned up many times. V and J are TRBV7-2 and TRBJ2-1, with 12 bases matching TRBD2. The CDR3 sequence is 18 residues long. Trimming cost V 5 bases and J 0 bases; bases outside gene matches: 8. Germline lookup yields CDR1 SGHTA and CDR2 FQGNSA. The CDR3 DNA is TGTGCCAGCAGCCCAGGGGGACTAGCGGGCAGCTCCTACAATGAGCAGTTCTTC. This gives the protein CASSPGGLAGSSYNEQFF.

In its sample, this clonotype was seen a few times. V is TRBV27 and J is TRBJ1-2; D not resolved. The CDR3 sequence is 15 residues long. The germline V gene encodes CDR1 MNHEY and CDR2 SMNVEV (reference sequence). Trimming shortened V by 5 bases and J by 2 bases, and 15 bases separated the two germline ends. CDR3 bases: TGTGCCAGCAGTAGTCTCCCCAGGCCAAACTATGGCTACACCTTC. The encoded protein is CASSSLPRPNYGYTF.

The V call is TRBV5-5, the J call TRBJ2-2; 10 nucleotides match TRBD2. This CDR3 is built from 13 residues. Germline CDR1 SGHKS, CDR2 YYEKEE (reference sequence). J lost 13 bases, V lost 1 base, and 4 bases had no gene match. DNA for the CDR3: TGTGCCAGCAGCTTGTCCAGCGGGAGGGGGCTGTTTTTT. It specifies CASSLSSGRGLFF.

Many counts were recorded for this clonotype. This chain connects TRBV7-9 to TRBJ2-7, with TRBD1 matching 7 bases. The CDR3 spans 18 residues. V gave up 0 bases and J gave up 2 bases; unmatched junction bases: 13. Germline V lookup: CDR1 SEHNR, CDR2 FQNEAQ (reference sequence). For the CDR3, the DNA is TGTGCCAGCAGCTTAGCGCTGGATTGGGACAGCAGAACCTACGAGCAGTACTTC. Its protein product is CASSLALDWDSRTYEQYF.

The chain carries TRBV5-4 and TRBJ1-1, with a possible D match to TRBD1 (6 bases). The germline CDR1 and CDR2 sequences are SGHNT and YYREEE (reference sequence). V lost 4 bases, J lost 6 bases, and 10 bases lay in between. The length of the CDR3 is 12 residues. CDR3 sequence: CASSKQGPEAFF. CDR3 coding DNA: TGTGCCAGCAGCAAACAGGGTCCTGAAGCTTTCTTT. The variable domain in full, with the rest retrieved from reference TRBV5-4 and TRBJ1-1, is ETGVTQSPTHLIKTRGQQVTLRCSSQSGHNTVSWYQQALGQGPQFIFQYYREEENGRGNFPPRFSGLQFPNYSSELNVNALELDDSALYLCASSKQGPEAFFGQGTRLTVV.

In its sample, this clonotype was seen many times. This chain connects TRBV4-3 to TRBJ2-3, with 7 bases aligning to TRBD2. J was trimmed by 5 bases and V by 0 bases; bases with no gene match: 2. The CDR3 covers 14 residues. Germline values: CDR1 LGHNA, CDR2 YSLEER. CDR3 region: CASSQEGGIDTQYF. The CDR3, as DNA: TGCGCCAGCAGCCAAGAGGGGGGGATAGATACGCAGTATTTT.

This clonotype has ten or more counts. The V gene is TRBV7-2, the J gene TRBJ1-4; D call uncertain. With 3 bases removed from V and 8 bases from J, the gap between germline ends came to 10 bases. This CDR3 is built from 13 residues. The germline V gene encodes CDR1 SGHTA and CDR2 FQGNSA. CDR3 protein: CASSLVRAEKLFF. The CDR3 DNA follows: TGTGCCAGCAGCTTGGTTAGGGCAGAAAAACTGTTTTTT.

This clonotype was seen repeatedly, ten times or more. The chain employs TRBV7-2 and TRBJ2-3; no clear D gene. V gave up 1 base and J gave up 2 bases, with 10 bases separating them. The CDR3 contains 15 residues. The germline V gene has CDR1 SGHTA and CDR2 FQGNSA. Here the CDR3 reads CASSLGVTATDTQYF. In DNA form, the CDR3 reads TGTGCCAGCAGCTTAGGGGTAACCGCCACAGATACGCAGTATTTT.

This clonotype was counted only a few times. This sequence joins TRBV18 and TRBJ2-4; 7 nucleotides match TRBD1. The germline V gene encodes CDR1 KGHSH and CDR2 LQKENI. The CDR3 has 14 amino acids. Losses at the gene ends were 0 bases for V and 7 bases for J; bases not matched to a gene: 3. The CDR3 DNA is TGTGCCAGCTCACCACCAGGGGGCCGGAACATTCAGTACTTC. This translates into CASSPPGGRNIQYF.

This clonotype was detected a few times. The chain employs TRBV6-5 and TRBJ1-1; D gene uncertain. This CDR3 is 13 amino acids long. The V gene lost 0 bases and the J gene lost 8 bases, with 10 bases spanning the gap. The germline CDR1 and CDR2 sequences are MNHEY and SVGAGI. The CDR3 DNA reads TGTGCCAGCAGTTACTCTGGGAGGGCCGAAGCTTTCTTT. It specifies CASSYSGRAEAFF.

This clonotype has just a few counts. CDR3 region: CASSVQGATDTQYF. In DNA form, the CDR3 reads TGTGCCAGCAGCGTACAGGGGGCAACAGATACGCAGTATTTT. This chain uses TRBV7-2 with TRBJ2-3, with 9 bases that match TRBD1. CDR3 length equals 14 residues. Trimming took 5 bases from V and 3 from J; bases not matched to a gene: 3. Germline CDR1 reads SGHTA; CDR2 reads FQGNSA.

This clonotype was observed a few times. V and J are TRBV7-9 and TRBJ2-1; D is unresolved. This CDR3 contains 13 residues. CDR1 is SEHNR and CDR2 is FQNEAQ in the germline V gene (reference sequence). V was shortened by 0 bases and J by 10 bases, with 10 bases between the two germline ends. The CDR3 region has the DNA TGTGCCAGCAGCTTAGCGCCAGTAGGAGAGCAGTTCTTC. Its protein is CASSLAPVGEQFF.

J is TRBJ2-3 and V is TRBV6-2 or TRBV6-3; D may be TRBD1 (6 bases). Trimming took off 6 bases at V and 7 bases at J, with 23 bases between the two ends. The CDR3 contains 16 residues. The germline CDR1 and CDR2 sequences are MNHEY and SVGEGT. CDR3 sequence: CASSPATSRDIHTQYF. The CDR3 DNA reads as TGTGCCAGCAGCCCCGCGACTTCTCGGGACATACATACGCAGTATTTT.

This clonotype was seen at least ten times. The V call is TRBV7-2, the J call TRBJ2-5; tentatively, D is TRBD2 (7 bases). This CDR3 is built from 14 residues. Germline CDR1 and CDR2: SGHTA and FQGNSA. V was cut by 3 bases and J by 3 bases, with 11 bases left in between. DNA for the CDR3: TGTGCCAGCAGCTTTGGGGGGGCAGAAGAGACCCAGTACTTC. This codes for CASSFGGAEETQYF.

This clonotype was picked up a small number of times. The genes are TRBV10-1 and TRBJ2-7; 8 bases map to TRBD2. Germline loops: CDR1 WNHNN, CDR2 SYGVQD (reference sequence). CDR3 length equals 16 residues. The trim removed 3 bases at V and 1 base at J, leaving 8 bases unmatched. CDR3 in amino acids: CASSEHLVAGSYEQYF. CDR3 nucleotides: TGCGCCAGCAGTGAACATTTAGTAGCGGGGTCCTACGAGCAGTACTTC.

This clonotype was counted a few times. V usage is TRBV28 and J usage is TRBJ1-5; D is undetermined. The germline V and J ends were trimmed by 6 bases and 0 bases, with 21 bases remaining between them. Germline V gene data show CDR1 as MDHEN and CDR2 as SYDVKM. CDR3 length: 18 amino acids. CDR3 coding DNA: TGTGCCAGCAGCAGGTTGGGAGGGTTCCGAAATAGCAATCAGCCCCAGCATTTT. Amino acid sequence: CASSRLGGFRNSNQPQHF. Full variable domain (remainder filled in from reference TRBV28 and TRBJ1-5): DVKVTQSSRYLVKRTGEKVFLECVQDMDHENMFWYRQDPGLGLRLIYFSYDVKMKEKGDIPEGYSVSREKKERFSLILESASTNQTSMYLCASSRLGGFRNSNQPQHFGDGTRLSIL.

This clonotype was observed a handful of times. The chain links TRBV28 to TRBJ1-6, with unresolved D. CDR1 MDHEN and CDR2 SYDVKM come from the germline V gene. The CDR3 sequence is 17 residues long. V was shortened by 3 bases and J by 4 bases, with 16 bases between the two germline ends. The CDR3 spells CASSFVAHAIYNSPLHF. The CDR3, as DNA: TGTGCCAGCAGTTTCGTGGCCCACGCAATTTATAATTCACCCCTCCACTTT.

This clonotype came up a few times. V usage is TRBV5-4 and J usage is TRBJ2-5; D gene ambiguous. Trimming took 2 bases from V and 4 from J, leaving 12 bases between them. The V gene's germline CDR1 is SGHNT and CDR2 YYREEE (reference sequence). CDR3 length: 14 residues. As DNA, the CDR3 is TGTGCCAGCAGCTTAGTGGCAATGGCAGAGACCCAGTACTTC. Encoded protein: CASSLVAMAETQYF.

V is TRBV28 and J is TRBJ1-5, with a tentative D call TRBD1 (6 bases). V dropped 7 bases and J dropped 0 bases, with 13 bases sitting between them. This CDR3 is 15 amino acids long. Germline lookup yields CDR1 MDHEN and CDR2 SYDVKM. DNA of the CDR3: TGTGCCAGCAACCACAGGGTTGGTAGCAATCAGCCCCAGCATTTT. This translates into CASNHRVGSNQPQHF.

The CDR3 nucleotides read TGTGCCAGCAGAAGTCTAACAGGGGAAGCCCACGAGCAGTACTTC. Its protein product is CASRSLTGEAHEQYF. The chain carries TRBV12-3 or TRBV12-4 and TRBJ2-7, with 7 bases fitting TRBD1. The CDR3 extends over 15 amino acids. V lost 6 bases to trimming and J lost 5 bases; unmatched junction nucleotides: 13.

This clonotype was detected once. This chain uses TRBV6-1 with TRBJ2-7, with a tentative D call TRBD2 (6 bases). This CDR3 is 15 amino acids long. The ends were cut back, 7 bases at V and 2 bases at J, with 18 bases in the middle. CDR1 and CDR2 (germline): MNHNS, SASEGT. CDR3 nucleotides: TGTGCCAGCACCCCCTGGGGGGACCGACCCTACGAGCAGTACTTC. It specifies CASTPWGDRPYEQYF.

This clonotype was seen ten or more times. The chain employs TRBV7-2 and TRBJ2-3, with D possibly being TRBD1 (7 bases). The V end was cut by 5 bases, the J end by 4 bases, with 22 bases between. The germline gives CDR1 SGHTA, CDR2 FQGNSA. This CDR3 contains 17 residues. CDR3 DNA: TGTGCCAGCAGCCCACGACAGGGAGGTCTTAGTGCAGATACGCAGTATTTT. It yields the protein CASSPRQGGLSADTQYF. Full variable domain (missing parts from reference TRBV7-2 and TRBJ2-3): GAGVSQSPSNKVTEKGKDVELRCDPISGHTALYWYRQSLGQGLEFLIYFQGNSAPDKSGLPSDRFSAERTGGSVSTLTIQRTQQEDSAVYLCASSPRQGGLSADTQYFGPGTRLTVL.

The chain's CDR3 is CASSSRGGTTEAFF. DNA for the CDR3: TGTGCCAGCAGTTCCAGGGGGGGGACCACTGAAGCTTTCTTT. The chain recombines TRBV27 with TRBJ1-1; TRBD1 agrees at 7 bases. Germline lookup yields CDR1 MNHEY and CDR2 SMNVEV (reference sequence). Trimming removed 4 bases from V and 4 bases from J; junction bases left unmatched: 6. The CDR3 runs 14 residues.